Listed below are T cell receptor beta chains from one sample, sequenced in a study of beta chain features in type 1 diabetes. Measured with immunoSEQ multiplex PCR; TCRdb has only the in-frame clones, and not every one. Of 680,000 or so clones detected, 13% appear once; the ten largest clones hold approximately 0.02%. The sequencing sample was made of naive CD4+ T cells from blood. The receptors shown here come from a man aged 18 to 35 with type 1 diabetes. Each CDR3 is given with its conserved first and last residue.

v_call cdr3_aa
TRBV10-3 CAISESQGNNEKLFF
TRBV28 CASTLGGGYNQPQHF
TRBV7-9 CASSLGDRTAPGANVLTF
TRBV25-1 CASREQGAANEKLFF
TRBV7-9 CASSFTVDIYNEQFF
TRBV30 CAWRQQPNTEAFF
TRBV27 CANRTGQSEKLFF
TRBV11-3 CASTVSGGYYNEQFF
TRBV11-2 CASSLFTETYGYTF
TRBV13 CASSLGTGVGETQYF
TRBV18 CASSPPGAYNEQFF
TRBV30 CAWSVGGELFF
TRBV10-3 CAISTDPSNQPQHF
TRBV5-1 CASSLTGVNYGYTF
TRBV10-3 CAIRPSGGLTDTQYF
TRBV15 CATSGGEDGYTF
TRBV5-1 CASSLDFYEQYF
TRBV30 CAWSGWDSDGYTF
TRBV19 CASSIWGTAGYGYTF
TRBV5-6 CASSLPAQETQYF
TRBV5-1 CASSFGGGEQPQHF
TRBV20-1 CSAPRGEAFF
TRBV10-3 CAIAPGGGEKLFF
TRBV30 CAWSVQSRGNQPQHF
TRBV19 CASSKDSTYEQYF
TRBV29-1 CSVGGTNEAFF
TRBV6-5 CASSYLPGRENEQYF
TRBV10-3 CAISGSPAGFSYEQYF
TRBV7-2 CASRTGEGNQPQHF
TRBV15 CATSRTKDNSYEQYF
TRBV30 CAWSVQTDTEAFF
TRBV7-9 CASSLVPVYQETQYF
TRBV5-4 CASSLVTGGTEAFF
TRBV28 CASSSRRQGLYGYTF
TRBV14 CASRPAFDNSPLHF
TRBV2 CASSEEAGSGGYTF
TRBV29-1 CSADQGSDEQFF
TRBV9 CASSAEIRSYNEQFF
TRBV28 CASFAGTSYEQYF
TRBV2 CANPGQGSSYGYTF
TRBV28 CASSSGQGGRDTQYF
TRBV19 CASSIWRQNTGELFF
TRBV4-1 CASSQAHRGQVETQYF
TRBV6-6 CASIPHRVGAEAFF
TRBV28 CASSVGWTGELFF
TRBV30 CAWAWDSSYEQYF
TRBV30 CAWTRAASYEQYF
TRBV7-9 CASSGRGRTNTEAFF